This TCR beta chain originates from a study of brain T cells in children with intractable seizures. Study-wide findings and caveats: HCMV serostatus was not known, and viral specificity came from CDR3 similarity only.

Assay: immunoSEQ multiplex PCR; the TCRdb copy retains only in-frame clones and omits some. The sample has around 340,000 clones; more than 85% are singletons. Trimming at V came to 5 bases and at J to 9 bases, leaving 9 bases not matched to a gene. The CDR3 runs 13 residues. Germline loops: CDR1 MNHNS, CDR2 SASEGT. Note on this clone: Its matching antigen is unknown.

Time point given: blood from clinic visit 5 months post-surgery; TSC patient then seizure free. This specimen consisted of peripheral blood, obtained 5 to 6 months after surgery. This TCR derives from a boy in the first two years of life with tuberous sclerosis and intractable seizures. V and J are TRBV6-1 and TRBJ2-7; 8 bases are shared with TRBD1. The CDR3 sequence is CASSLGQGKVQYF. The CDR3, as DNA: TGTGCCAGCAGTCTCGGACAGGGAAAAGTGCAGTACTTC.